The 24 T cell receptor beta chains presented below share a single source sample, sequenced in a study of blood T cell repertoires in COVID-19. Clones were sequenced by immunoSEQ multiplex PCR, and TCRdb holds only the in-frame ones, with some missing. The sample lists approximately 120,000 clones, around nine tenths occurring once. Sequenced material: peripheral blood. These receptor sequences come from a man over 45 with COVID-19, enrolled during active disease.

Here the CDR3 DNA reads TGCGCCAGCACCGCCAGGGGGTACTACGAGCAGTACTTC. This encodes CASTARGYYEQYF. This chain connects TRBV10-1 to TRBJ2-7, with TRBD1 identical over 7 bases. The CDR3 totals 13 residues. In germline, CDR1 is WNHNN, CDR2 SYGVQD (reference sequence). With 7 bases clipped from V and 3 bases from J, the junction kept 6 bases outside the gene matches.

The chain couples TRBV6-1 to TRBJ1-2; D not certain. There are 12 residues in the CDR3. Between the trimmed V and J ends, which lost 3 bases and 0 bases, there was a span of 2 bases. Germline assignment: CDR1 MNHNS and CDR2 SASEGT. The CDR3: CASSDTNYGYTF. The CDR3 bases are TGTGCCAGCAGTGACACTAACTATGGCTACACCTTC.

The chain joins TRBV9 to TRBJ2-3; the match to TRBD2 covers 9 bases. V trimming: 0 bases; J trimming: 4 bases; junction bases outside the gene matches: 12. The CDR3 is 18 residues long. Germline V lookup: CDR1 SGDLS, CDR2 YYNGEE. CDR3 sequence: CASSVGISSGSAADTQYF. The CDR3 nucleotides read TGTGCCAGCAGCGTAGGAATAAGTAGCGGGAGTGCGGCAGATACGCAGTATTTT.

This chain uses TRBV6-5 with TRBJ1-1; D remains unclear. There are 14 residues in the CDR3. Germline CDR1 MNHEY, CDR2 SVGAGI. Trimming stripped 5 bases from V and 3 bases from J, with 13 bases between. CDR3 region: CASSLVRQDTEAFF. DNA of the CDR3: TGTGCCAGCAGTCTGGTTCGTCAGGACACTGAAGCTTTCTTT.

This chain uses TRBV28 with TRBJ2-2, with a tentative D call TRBD1 (5 bases). V dropped 2 bases and J dropped 3 bases, with 10 bases sitting between them. This CDR3 is 15 amino acids long. Germline V gives CDR1 MDHEN, CDR2 SYDVKM. Here the CDR3 DNA reads TGTGCCAGCAGTTTAAGCCAGGGCCACACCGGGGAGCTGTTTTTT. The encoded protein is CASSLSQGHTGELFF. Filled out from reference TRBV28 and TRBJ2-2, the complete variable domain reads DVKVTQSSRYLVKRTGEKVFLECVQDMDHENMFWYRQDPGLGLRLIYFSYDVKMKEKGDIPEGYSVSREKKERFSLILESASTNQTSMYLCASSLSQGHTGELFFGEGSRLTVL.

The V and J genes are TRBV6-6 and TRBJ2-3, with D perhaps TRBD2 (5 bases). Trimming took 6 bases from V and 4 from J, leaving 14 bases between them. The V gene's germline CDR1 is MNHNY and CDR2 SVGAGI (reference sequence). The CDR3 totals 14 residues. CDR3 DNA: TGTGCCAGCAGCCTCGGGGAGCGCTCAGATACGCAGTATTTT. As protein: CASSLGERSDTQYF.

The chain couples TRBV19 to TRBJ2-3; D call uncertain. The CDR3 length is 12 residues. The germline gives CDR1 LNHDA, CDR2 SQIVND (reference sequence). Deletions cut 5 bases from V and 5 bases from J, with 8 bases between. For the CDR3, the DNA is TGTGCCAGTAGTGTTCCCCTAGATACGCAGTATTTT. It is translated as CASSVPLDTQYF.

This chain uses TRBV6-5 with TRBJ2-3; 9 bases agree with TRBD1. The length of the CDR3 is 14 residues. Germline lookup yields CDR1 MNHEY and CDR2 SVGAGI. V lost 6 bases and J lost 6; bases outside the gene matches: 7. The CDR3 coding sequence is TGTGCCAGCAGAAGACAGGGGGGGGAGGATACGCAGTATTTT. Its protein is CASRRQGGEDTQYF.

The chain uses TRBV9 and TRBJ1-2; the D gene is possibly TRBD1 (5 bases). Looked up from germline, CDR1 is SGDLS and CDR2 is YYNGEE. Trimming shortened V by 2 bases and J by 2 bases, and 10 bases separated the two germline ends. This CDR3 has 14 amino acids. Written as DNA, the CDR3 is TGTGCCAGCAGCGTTGGGGGGATGAACTATGGCTACACCTTC. Translation gives CASSVGGMNYGYTF.

The chain employs TRBV3-1 (or the pseudogene TRBV3-2) and TRBJ2-1, with D perhaps TRBD1 (5 bases). This CDR3 contains 16 residues. Germline V gene lookup returns CDR1 LGHDT and CDR2 YNNKEL (reference sequence). V was trimmed by 4 bases and J by 4 bases, leaving 17 bases between them. For the CDR3, the DNA is TGTGCCAGCAGCCCTTCAGGGTCCTTAGGATACAATGAGCAGTTCTTC. It is translated as CASSPSGSLGYNEQFF.

This clone showed up just once. The V and J genes are TRBV7-2 and TRBJ1-1, with unresolved D. Germline assignment: CDR1 SGHTA and CDR2 FQGNSA. This CDR3 has 12 residues. V was clipped by 1 base and J by 9 bases, with 9 bases between them. CDR3 coding DNA: TGTGCCAGCAGCTTAGACTACCCCCAAGCTTTCTTT. It codes for CASSLDYPQAFF. Using reference TRBV7-2 and TRBJ1-1 for the parts outside the CDR3, the full variable domain is GAGVSQSPSNKVTEKGKDVELRCDPISGHTALYWYRQSLGQGLEFLIYFQGNSAPDKSGLPSDRFSAERTGGSVSTLTIQRTQQEDSAVYLCASSLDYPQAFFGQGTRLTVV.

CDR3 bases: TGTGCCAGCAGTCAACAGGGTACCCATGGCTACACCTTC. Translation: CASSQQGTHGYTF. This chain uses TRBV12-3 or TRBV12-4 with TRBJ1-2; tentative D call: TRBD1 (6 bases). Trimming took off 5 bases at V and 6 bases at J, with 13 bases between the two ends. This CDR3 is built from 13 residues.

The chain employs TRBV28 and TRBJ2-7, with TRBD1 as a possible D gene (6 bases). CDR1 and CDR2 (germline): MDHEN, SYDVKM. The CDR3 has 15 residues. V was shortened by 7 bases and J by 1 base, with 17 bases between the two germline ends. The CDR3 loop is CASIPGDRISYEQYF. The CDR3, as DNA: TGTGCCAGCATACCCGGAGACAGGATTTCCTACGAGCAGTACTTC.

The chain joins TRBV11-2 to TRBJ1-1, with D tentatively TRBD1 (5 bases). V shed 3 bases and J shed 5 bases, with 10 bases lying between them. Germline V CDR1 and CDR2: SGHAT, FQNNGV. This CDR3 contains 13 residues. Here the CDR3 DNA reads TGTGCCAGCAGCTTTCAGGGAGGAACTGAAGCTTTCTTT. Protein: CASSFQGGTEAFF.

The V gene is TRBV28, the J gene TRBJ1-4, with D possibly being TRBD1 (6 bases). Germline lookup yields CDR1 MDHEN and CDR2 SYDVKM. This CDR3 has 14 amino acids. V gave up 8 bases and J gave up 7 bases, with 17 bases separating them. The CDR3 reads CASWPGDRGEKLFF. The CDR3 DNA sequence: TGTGCCAGCTGGCCAGGGGACCGGGGTGAAAAACTGTTTTTT. The full variable domain, rest sourced from reference TRBV28 and TRBJ1-4, is DVKVTQSSRYLVKRTGEKVFLECVQDMDHENMFWYRQDPGLGLRLIYFSYDVKMKEKGDIPEGYSVSREKKERFSLILESASTNQTSMYLCASWPGDRGEKLFFGSGTQLSVL.

This clone was seen only a few times. The V and J genes are TRBV19 and TRBJ1-2; 11 nucleotides agree with TRBD1. V shed 5 bases, J shed 3 bases, and the junction held 5 bases outside the gene matches. The CDR3 has 15 amino acids. CDR1 and CDR2 (germline): LNHDA, SQIVND (reference sequence). The CDR3 spells CASSPRDRGYYGYTF. The CDR3 bases are TGTGCCAGTAGTCCCCGGGACAGGGGGTACTATGGCTACACCTTC.

The rearrangement uses TRBV7-3 and TRBJ2-3, with TRBD1 as a possible D gene (5 bases). The CDR3 is made up of 14 amino acids. Germline assignment: CDR1 SGHTA and CDR2 FQGTGA. Deletions cut 2 bases from V and 2 bases from J, with 8 bases between. In nucleotides, the CDR3 is TGTGCCAGCAGCTTACAGGGTTCCACAGATACGCAGTATTTT. It codes for CASSLQGSTDTQYF.

This rearrangement joins TRBV19 to TRBJ2-2; D may be TRBD2 (5 bases). Trimming pared 4 bases from V and 0 bases from J, leaving 12 bases between. CDR1 LNHDA and CDR2 SQIVND come from the germline V gene (reference sequence). The length of the CDR3 is 16 residues. The CDR3 DNA follows: TGTGCCAGTAGTAGGTACGCGGGTTCGAACACCGGGGAGCTGTTTTTT. This gives the protein CASSRYAGSNTGELFF.

The rearrangement uses TRBV6-2 or TRBV6-3 and TRBJ2-7, with D maybe TRBD1 (6 bases). V lost 2 bases, J lost 2 bases, and 22 bases lay in between. This CDR3 is 18 amino acids long. Germline loops: CDR1 MNHEY, CDR2 SVGEGT. The DNA for the CDR3 is TGTGCCAGCAGTTACCCTGCCGTCAGGGGATGGGACGCCTACGAGCAGTACTTC. Its translation is CASSYPAVRGWDAYEQYF.

The chain uses TRBV6-1 and TRBJ2-1; D gene ambiguous. Deletions cut 3 bases from V and 8 bases from J, with 5 bases between. The CDR3 is made up of 11 amino acids. Germline V gives CDR1 MNHNS, CDR2 SASEGT. This CDR3 reads CASSDRYEQFF. In DNA form, the CDR3 reads TGTGCCAGCAGTGATAGATATGAGCAGTTCTTC.

The rearrangement joins TRBV10-3 to TRBJ1-3, with D unresolved. Per germline, CDR1 ENHRY and CDR2 SYGVKD. V lost 3 bases, J lost 1 base, and 13 bases lay in between. The CDR3 loop spans 16 amino acids. The CDR3 here is CAISDPLSFSGNTIYF. CDR3 nucleotides: TGTGCCATCAGTGACCCCCTTTCGTTTTCTGGAAACACCATATATTTT.

The chain couples TRBV7-9 to TRBJ2-3; 9 bases are shared with TRBD2. V gave up 1 base and J gave up 6 bases; unmatched junction bases: 2. Looked up from germline, CDR1 is SEHNR and CDR2 is FQNEAQ (reference sequence). CDR3 size: 14 residues. This chain's CDR3 is CASSLGSGGDTQYF. DNA for the CDR3: TGTGCCAGCAGCTTAGGAAGCGGGGGGGATACGCAGTATTTT.

The V gene is TRBV24-1, the J gene TRBJ2-3, with 9 bases fitting TRBD2. V shed 6 bases, J shed 2 bases, and the junction held 5 bases outside the gene matches. This CDR3 is 15 amino acids long. CDR1 KGHDR and CDR2 SFDVKD come from the germline V gene. The CDR3 region is CATSLGGRDTDTQYF. The CDR3 DNA reads TGTGCCACCAGTCTCGGCGGGAGGGACACAGATACGCAGTATTTT.

The rearrangement links TRBV6-2 or TRBV6-3 to TRBJ2-1; possible D gene TRBD2, 6 bases. This CDR3 region has 13 residues. Germline CDR1 and CDR2: MNHEY and SVGEGT. V dropped 0 bases and J dropped 10 bases, with 10 bases sitting between them. CDR3 residues: CASSYSMRGEQFF. The CDR3 bases are TGTGCCAGCAGTTACTCGATGCGGGGCGAGCAGTTCTTC.